This T cell receptor (beta chain) was sequenced in a study of T cell responses to AZD1222 COVID-19 vaccine. As for the study in general: Second-dose schedules of about 4 or about 12 weeks were combined. Study-level findings and limits: Repertoire samples came only from after the peak T cell response. Just 5 to 7 people given AZD1222 tested seropositive at baseline.

Germline V gene lookup returns CDR1 LNHDA and CDR2 SQIVND (reference sequence). The junction had 3 bases not matched to a gene; V was cut back by 0 bases and J by 10 bases. The CDR3 is 14 residues long. Remarks on this clone: Its antigen is unknown.

Here immunoSEQ multiplex PCR was the method, and the copy in TCRdb shows in-frame clones only, minus some. The data contain some 140,000 clones, roughly 93% of them singletons. This receptor was obtained from an adult in good health. This sample comprised peripheral blood, obtained on day 0 of AZD1222 vaccination. The chain joins TRBV19 to TRBJ2-2, with TRBD1 matching over 9 bases. In DNA, the CDR3 is TGTGCCAGTAGTATAGAGGACAGGGGTACGGAGCTGTTTTTT. This sequence encodes CASSIEDRGTELFF.